This T cell receptor (beta chain) was observed in a study of cytotoxic CD8 clonotypes in ibrutinib-treated CLL. The trim removed 3 bases at V and 8 bases at J, leaving 9 bases unmatched. CDR1 and CDR2 from the germline V gene are MNHNS and SASEGT. The CDR3 is 14 amino acids. General study findings and limits: Public clonotypes, rarely seen, contracted or held steady on treatment. Clonality rose at ibrutinib response and fell back toward baseline at progression. Sampling time points were not equivalent between sustained-remission and progressing patients.

A word on this clone: Its target is not known.

The assay was immunoSEQ multiplex PCR, and TCRdb's table has in-frame clones only and misses some. Of over 120,000 clones listed, 70% to 90% are singletons. V usage is TRBV6-1 and J usage is TRBJ1-2; 7 positions agree with TRBD1. This receptor was taken from a human donor with chronic lymphocytic leukemia. The sequenced sample was PBMCs, obtained after 36 months of ibrutinib treatment. This CDR3 reads CASSDAWGGGGYTF. CDR3 in DNA: TGTGCCAGCAGTGACGCCTGGGGAGGGGGCGGCTACACCTTC.